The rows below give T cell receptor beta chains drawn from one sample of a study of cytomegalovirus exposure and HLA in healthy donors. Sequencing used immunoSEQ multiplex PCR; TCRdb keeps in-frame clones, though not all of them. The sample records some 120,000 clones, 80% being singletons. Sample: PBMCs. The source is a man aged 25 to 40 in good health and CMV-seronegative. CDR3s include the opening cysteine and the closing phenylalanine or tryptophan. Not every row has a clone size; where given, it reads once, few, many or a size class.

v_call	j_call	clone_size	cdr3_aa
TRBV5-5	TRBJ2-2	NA	CASSLEGTGLTGELFF
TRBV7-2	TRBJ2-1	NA	CASTPRGSDSYNEQFF
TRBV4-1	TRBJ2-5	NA	CASSLPTGTGGSLQETQYF
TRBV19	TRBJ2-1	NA	CASSPASRRTSRNEQFF
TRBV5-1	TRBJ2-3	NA	CASSLAVSTDTQYF
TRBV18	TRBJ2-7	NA	CASSPSPDRAYEQYF
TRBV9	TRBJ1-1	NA	CASSVGQRNTEAFF
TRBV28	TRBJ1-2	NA	CASIPLQGVIYGYTF
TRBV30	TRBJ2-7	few	CAWADTEQYF
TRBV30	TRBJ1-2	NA	CAWRGPWAEPYGYTF
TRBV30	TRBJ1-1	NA	CAWNLGTEAFF
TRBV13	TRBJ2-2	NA	CASSIELRGRRTGELFF
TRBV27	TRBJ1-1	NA	CASSTGGWGNTEAFF
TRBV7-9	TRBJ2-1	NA	CASRSLSGNYNEQFF
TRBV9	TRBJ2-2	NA	CASSVSGGYTGELFF
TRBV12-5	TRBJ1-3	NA	CASGSYRSGTVALGSGNTIYF
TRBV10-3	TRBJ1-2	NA	CAISEPAGGPPYGYTF
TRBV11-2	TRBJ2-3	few	CASRGPIMTDTQYF
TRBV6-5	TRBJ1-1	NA	CASSYGDRGLTEAFF
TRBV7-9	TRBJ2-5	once	CASSSGQAGETQYF
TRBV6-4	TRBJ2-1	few	CASSDRGLGNEQFF
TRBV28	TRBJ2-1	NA	CASRSSYNEQFF
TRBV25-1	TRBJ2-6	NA	CASSVGHHSGANVLTF
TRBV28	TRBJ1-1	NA	CASRLGQGRTEAFF
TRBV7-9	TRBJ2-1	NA	CASSRGLGGEQFF
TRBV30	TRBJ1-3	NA	CACTGGGNTIYF
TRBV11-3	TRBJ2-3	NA	CASSPGQATDTQYF
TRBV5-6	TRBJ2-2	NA	CASSSDTGELFF
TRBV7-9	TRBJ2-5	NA	CASSLDGAGGNEYF
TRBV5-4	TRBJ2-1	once	CASSSTSNNEQFF
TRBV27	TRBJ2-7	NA	CASSLFGTAYEQYF
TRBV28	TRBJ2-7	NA	CASSFRTGYNEQYF
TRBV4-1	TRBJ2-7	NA	CASSQVGDRGGYEQYF
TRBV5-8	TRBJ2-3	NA	CASSLAGGSTDTQYF
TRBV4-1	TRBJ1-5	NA	CASSQGLYQPQHF
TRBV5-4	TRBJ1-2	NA	CASSLAAGLAGYTF
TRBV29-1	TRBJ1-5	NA	CSAGDQPQHF
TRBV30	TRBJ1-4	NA	CAWSQGRGTNEKLFF
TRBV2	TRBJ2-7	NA	CASSEGGQDYEQYF
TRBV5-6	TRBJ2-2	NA	CASSFLTRPGGELFF
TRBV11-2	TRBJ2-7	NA	CASSRSSYEQYF
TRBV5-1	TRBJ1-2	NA	CASSLGLGLYFYGYTF